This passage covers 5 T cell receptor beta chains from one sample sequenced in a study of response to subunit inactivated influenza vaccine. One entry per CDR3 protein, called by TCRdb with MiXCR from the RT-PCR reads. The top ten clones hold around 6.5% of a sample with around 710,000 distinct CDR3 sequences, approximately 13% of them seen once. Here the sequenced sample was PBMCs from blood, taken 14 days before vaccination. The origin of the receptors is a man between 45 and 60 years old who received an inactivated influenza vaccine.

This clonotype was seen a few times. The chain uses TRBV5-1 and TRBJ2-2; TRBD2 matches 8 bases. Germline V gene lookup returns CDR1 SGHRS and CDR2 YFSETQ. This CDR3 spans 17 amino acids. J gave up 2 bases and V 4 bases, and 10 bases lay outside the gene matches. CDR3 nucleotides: TGCGCCAGCAGCACACCAACTAGCGGACTAAACACCGGGGAGCTGTTTTTT. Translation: CASSTPTSGLNTGELFF.

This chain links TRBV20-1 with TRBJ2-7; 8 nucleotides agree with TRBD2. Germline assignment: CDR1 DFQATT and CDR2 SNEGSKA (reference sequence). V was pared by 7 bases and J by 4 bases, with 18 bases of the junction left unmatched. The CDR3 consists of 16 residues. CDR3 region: CSGERGGYGRGYEQYF. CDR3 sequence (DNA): TGCAGTGGGGAGAGAGGGGGATACGGGAGGGGGTACGAGCAGTACTTC.

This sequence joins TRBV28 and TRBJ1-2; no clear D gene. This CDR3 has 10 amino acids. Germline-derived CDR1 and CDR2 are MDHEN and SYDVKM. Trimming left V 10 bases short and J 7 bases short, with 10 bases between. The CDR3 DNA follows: TGTGCCACTGTAGGCGGTGGCTACACCTTC. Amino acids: CATVGGGYTF.

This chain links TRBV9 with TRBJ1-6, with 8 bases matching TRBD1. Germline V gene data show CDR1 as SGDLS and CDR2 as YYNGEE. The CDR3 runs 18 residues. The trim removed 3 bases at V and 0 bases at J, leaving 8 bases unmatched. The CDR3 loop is CASSGRQGTSSYNSPLHF. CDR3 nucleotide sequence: TGTGCCAGCAGCGGACGACAGGGGACCAGCTCCTATAATTCACCCCTCCACTTT.

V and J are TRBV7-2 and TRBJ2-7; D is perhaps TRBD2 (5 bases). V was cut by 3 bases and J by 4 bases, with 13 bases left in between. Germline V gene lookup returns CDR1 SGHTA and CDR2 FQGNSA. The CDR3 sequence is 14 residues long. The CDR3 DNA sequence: TGTGCCAGCAGCTTGAGGGCAGGTGGTTACGAGCAGTACTTC. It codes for CASSLRAGGYEQYF.